This T cell receptor (beta chain) appears in the sequencing data of a study of cytomegalovirus exposure and HLA in healthy donors. PCR used 60 Vbeta primers and 13 Jbeta primers. Assay: immunoSEQ multiplex PCR; the TCRdb copy retains only in-frame clones and omits some. The sample gives roughly 200,000 clones, 60% to 80% of which show up once; 2% to 2.5% is in the top ten. This clone appeared a single time. The CDR3 runs 13 residues. V lost 5 bases and J 7 bases, leaving 11 bases between the germline ends. Germline CDR1 SGHNT, CDR2 YENEEA. The receptor was isolated from a woman aged 25 to 45 in good health and CMV-seropositive. The gene calls are TRBV11-3 and TRBJ2-2; D call uncertain. Sequences were obtained from PBMCs. CDR3 loop: CASSMRSYGELFF. The CDR3 coding sequence is TGTGCCAGCAGCATGAGGTCGTACGGGGAGCTGTTTTTT. The whole variable domain, filled in from reference TRBV11-3 and TRBJ2-2, reads EAGVVQSPRYKIIEKKQPVAFWCNPISGHNTLYWYLQNLGQGPELLIRYENEEAVDDSQLPKDRFSAERLKGVDSTLKIQPAELGDSAVYLCASSMRSYGELFFGEGSRLTVL.